This is a list of T cell receptor beta chains from one sample in a study of blood T cell repertoires in COVID-19. Produced via immunoSEQ multiplex PCR; TCRdb's table is partial and in-frame only. The sample carries about 150,000 clones, over 85% recorded once. Sequencing input: peripheral blood. The receptors were sampled from a human donor in a cohort sampled during active COVID-19. CDR3s include the opening cysteine and the closing phenylalanine or tryptophan. A D gene is named only where the DNA matches it firmly. Not all rows give a size; the values are once, few, many and, for expanded clones, a class.

clone_size: -; v_call: TRBV3-1/TRBV3-2; j_call: TRBJ1-2; d_call: TRBD1; cdr3_aa: CASSQDLTGTYGYTF; cdr3_nt: TGTGCCAGCAGCCAAGATCTGACAGGGACATATGGCTACACCTTC
clone_size: -; v_call: TRBV19; j_call: TRBJ2-5; d_call: TRBD2; cdr3_aa: CASSIGVAGGQETQYF; cdr3_nt: TGTGCCAGTAGTATCGGGGTAGCGGGGGGGCAAGAGACCCAGTACTTC
clone_size: -; v_call: TRBV27; j_call: TRBJ2-7; d_call: TRBD1; cdr3_aa: CASSFGTGPYEQYF; cdr3_nt: TGTGCCAGCAGTTTCGGGACAGGTCCCTACGAGCAGTACTTC
clone_size: medium-sized; v_call: TRBV5-1; j_call: TRBJ2-7; d_call: -; cdr3_aa: CASSLIYGSYEQYF; cdr3_nt: TGCGCCAGCAGCTTGATTTACGGGTCCTACGAGCAGTACTTC
clone_size: -; v_call: TRBV2; j_call: TRBJ1-5; d_call: -; cdr3_aa: CASSWTGNQPQHF; cdr3_nt: TGTGCCAGCAGTTGGACAGGCAATCAGCCCCAGCATTTT
clone_size: -; v_call: TRBV19; j_call: TRBJ2-1; d_call: TRBD1; cdr3_aa: CASSPHPGQAYNEQFF; cdr3_nt: TGTGCCAGTAGTCCTCACCCGGGACAGGCATACAATGAGCAGTTCTTC
clone_size: once; v_call: TRBV6-4; j_call: TRBJ2-7; d_call: TRBD1; cdr3_aa: CASTNRDRYYEQYF; cdr3_nt: TGTGCCAGCACTAACCGGGACAGGTACTACGAGCAGTACTTC
clone_size: -; v_call: TRBV6-1; j_call: TRBJ1-5; d_call: TRBD1; cdr3_aa: CASSEVGTGYNQPQHF; cdr3_nt: TGTGCCAGCAGTGAAGTAGGGACAGGCTACAATCAGCCCCAGCATTTT
clone_size: -; v_call: TRBV19; j_call: TRBJ1-2; d_call: -; cdr3_aa: CASSRNDRYGYTF; cdr3_nt: TGTGCCAGTAGTCGTAATGATCGGTATGGCTACACCTTC
clone_size: -; v_call: TRBV6-6; j_call: TRBJ1-4; d_call: TRBD1; cdr3_aa: CASSPGTGRQEKLFF; cdr3_nt: TGTGCCAGCAGTCCCGGGACAGGGCGTCAGGAAAAACTGTTTTTT
clone_size: -; v_call: TRBV7-6; j_call: TRBJ2-1; d_call: TRBD2; cdr3_aa: CASSTTSGGARDEQFF; cdr3_nt: TGTGCCAGCAGCACGACTAGCGGGGGGGCAAGGGATGAGCAGTTCTTC
clone_size: -; v_call: TRBV30; j_call: TRBJ2-3; d_call: -; cdr3_aa: CAWSLWARPDTQYF; cdr3_nt: TGTGCCTGGAGTCTATGGGCCCGCCCGGATACGCAGTATTTT
clone_size: -; v_call: TRBV11-1; j_call: TRBJ2-7; d_call: -; cdr3_aa: CASSLAIRSGEQYF; cdr3_nt: TGTGCCAGCAGTTTAGCGATCAGGTCTGGGGAGCAGTACTTC
clone_size: -; v_call: TRBV7-2; j_call: TRBJ2-1; d_call: -; cdr3_aa: CASSDRASNEQFF; cdr3_nt: TGTGCCAGCAGCGATAGAGCGAGCAATGAGCAGTTCTTC
clone_size: -; v_call: TRBV7-9; j_call: TRBJ2-5; d_call: TRBD2; cdr3_aa: CASSFGPSGPQETQYF; cdr3_nt: TGTGCCAGCAGCTTTGGGCCTAGCGGCCCTCAAGAGACCCAGTACTTC
clone_size: -; v_call: TRBV27; j_call: TRBJ2-7; d_call: TRBD1; cdr3_aa: CASSLSMGTGWNEQYF; cdr3_nt: TGTGCCAGCAGTTTATCGATGGGGACAGGCTGGAACGAGCAGTACTTC
clone_size: -; v_call: TRBV5-4; j_call: TRBJ1-2; d_call: TRBD1; cdr3_aa: CASSWGQGERGYTF; cdr3_nt: TGTGCCAGCAGCTGGGGACAGGGAGAGCGTGGCTACACCTTC
clone_size: -; v_call: TRBV11-1; j_call: TRBJ2-3; d_call: -; cdr3_aa: CASSIPQGLSTDTQYF; cdr3_nt: TGTGCCAGCAGCATACCACAGGGATTAAGCACAGATACGCAGTATTTT
clone_size: -; v_call: TRBV5-1; j_call: TRBJ2-5; d_call: -; cdr3_aa: CASKGDDYQETQYF; cdr3_nt: TGCGCCAGCAAGGGGGACGACTACCAAGAGACCCAGTACTTC
clone_size: -; v_call: TRBV2; j_call: TRBJ1-3; d_call: -; cdr3_aa: CASSAEPGNTIYF; cdr3_nt: TGTGCCAGCAGTGCGGAGCCTGGAAACACCATATATTTT
clone_size: few; v_call: TRBV6-5; j_call: TRBJ2-7; d_call: -; cdr3_aa: CASTGLYEQYF; cdr3_nt: TGTGCCAGCACCGGACTATACGAGCAGTACTTC
clone_size: -; v_call: TRBV20-1; j_call: TRBJ2-7; d_call: -; cdr3_aa: CSAGVNEQYF; cdr3_nt: TGCAGTGCTGGAGTTAACGAGCAGTACTTC
clone_size: -; v_call: TRBV29-1; j_call: TRBJ1-1; d_call: -; cdr3_aa: CSVMEADWAGAFF; cdr3_nt: TGCAGCGTAATGGAGGCGGACTGGGCGGGAGCTTTCTTT
clone_size: few; v_call: TRBV18; j_call: TRBJ1-1; d_call: -; cdr3_aa: CASSPLQDSNTEAFF; cdr3_nt: TGTGCCAGCTCACCACTACAGGATTCGAACACTGAAGCTTTCTTT
clone_size: -; v_call: TRBV4-1; j_call: TRBJ1-5; d_call: TRBD1; cdr3_aa: CASSQRQGNQPQHF; cdr3_nt: TGCGCCAGCAGCCAAAGACAGGGTAATCAGCCCCAGCATTTT
clone_size: -; v_call: TRBV12-3/TRBV12-4; j_call: TRBJ2-7; d_call: -; cdr3_aa: CASSFSRVNEQYF; cdr3_nt: TGTGCCAGCAGTTTCAGCAGGGTCAACGAGCAGTACTTC
clone_size: -; v_call: TRBV27; j_call: TRBJ2-1; d_call: TRBD2; cdr3_aa: CASSRTSGVYNEQFF; cdr3_nt: TGTGCCAGCAGCCGGACTAGCGGGGTTTACAATGAGCAGTTCTTC
clone_size: -; v_call: TRBV21-1; j_call: TRBJ2-1; d_call: -; cdr3_aa: CASSKGDREHNEQFF; cdr3_nt: TGTGCCAGCAGCAAAGGGGACAGGGAACACAATGAGCAGTTCTTC
clone_size: -; v_call: TRBV7-9; j_call: TRBJ1-2; d_call: TRBD1; cdr3_aa: CASSDSDRAFFYGYTF; cdr3_nt: TGTGCCAGCAGCGATTCGGACAGGGCCTTTTTCTATGGCTACACCTTC
clone_size: -; v_call: TRBV5-1; j_call: TRBJ1-1; d_call: -; cdr3_aa: CASSLAYQDTEAFF; cdr3_nt: TGCGCCAGCAGCTTGGCTTACCAGGACACTGAAGCTTTCTTT
clone_size: -; v_call: TRBV18; j_call: TRBJ2-2; d_call: TRBD1; cdr3_aa: CASSPWRPGQGARDTGELFF; cdr3_nt: TGTGCCAGCTCACCATGGAGACCGGGACAGGGGGCTCGGGACACCGGGGAGCTGTTTTTT
clone_size: -; v_call: TRBV6-5; j_call: TRBJ1-4; d_call: TRBD1; cdr3_aa: CASCSTGANEKLFF; cdr3_nt: TGTGCCAGCTGTTCGACAGGGGCTAATGAAAAACTGTTTTTT
clone_size: once; v_call: TRBV5-1; j_call: TRBJ2-5; d_call: -; cdr3_aa: CASSHEGVTETQYF; cdr3_nt: TGCGCCAGCAGCCACGAAGGAGTTACAGAGACCCAGTACTTC
clone_size: -; v_call: TRBV9; j_call: TRBJ1-2; d_call: TRBD1; cdr3_aa: CASSVEGTGFYGYTF; cdr3_nt: TGTGCCAGCAGCGTAGAAGGGACAGGGTTCTATGGCTACACCTTC
clone_size: -; v_call: TRBV10-3; j_call: TRBJ2-1; d_call: TRBD1; cdr3_aa: CAITPGQGANEQFF; cdr3_nt: TGTGCCATCACCCCGGGACAGGGGGCCAATGAGCAGTTCTTC
clone_size: -; v_call: TRBV6-2/TRBV6-3; j_call: TRBJ2-7; d_call: TRBD1; cdr3_aa: CASSYHLRDRPYEQYF; cdr3_nt: TGTGCCAGCAGTTACCATCTCCGGGACAGGCCGTACGAGCAGTACTTC
clone_size: -; v_call: TRBV4-2; j_call: TRBJ2-5; d_call: TRBD2; cdr3_aa: CASSQGGLPEETQYF; cdr3_nt: TGTGCCAGCAGCCAAGGGGGACTACCCGAAGAGACCCAGTACTTC
clone_size: once; v_call: TRBV5-8; j_call: TRBJ2-1; d_call: -; cdr3_aa: CASSVSVAGSSYNEQFF; cdr3_nt: TGTGCCAGCAGCGTGAGCGTTGCGGGGAGCTCCTACAATGAGCAGTTCTTC
clone_size: -; v_call: TRBV4-1; j_call: TRBJ1-1; d_call: -; cdr3_aa: CASSQGAGGNTEAFF; cdr3_nt: TGCGCCAGCAGCCAAGGGGCGGGGGGGAACACTGAAGCTTTCTTT
clone_size: -; v_call: TRBV5-1; j_call: TRBJ1-2; d_call: -; cdr3_aa: CASSLGQIANYGYTF; cdr3_nt: TGCGCCAGCAGTCTTGGGCAGATTGCTAACTATGGCTACACCTTC
clone_size: -; v_call: TRBV10-1; j_call: TRBJ2-1; d_call: TRBD2; cdr3_aa: CASSEPGLAGAITYNEQFF; cdr3_nt: TGCGCCAGCAGTGAGCCGGGACTAGCGGGGGCCATTACCTACAATGAGCAGTTCTTC
clone_size: -; v_call: TRBV5-1; j_call: TRBJ2-1; d_call: -; cdr3_aa: CASSRTDPTYNEQFF; cdr3_nt: TGCGCCAGCAGCAGGACAGACCCAACCTACAATGAGCAGTTCTTC
clone_size: -; v_call: TRBV6-2/TRBV6-3; j_call: TRBJ2-3; d_call: -; cdr3_aa: CASSYSLDSYDTDTQYF; cdr3_nt: TGTGCCAGCAGTTACTCGCTGGATAGCTATGACACAGATACGCAGTATTTT
clone_size: -; v_call: TRBV12-2; j_call: TRBJ1-5; d_call: -; cdr3_aa: CASRLRGPKEIQPQHF; cdr3_nt: TGTGCAAGTCGCTTAAGAGGGCCTAAAGAAATCCAGCCCCAGCATTTT
clone_size: -; v_call: TRBV6-6; j_call: TRBJ2-2; d_call: TRBD1; cdr3_aa: CASSLTGTGGRDTGELFF; cdr3_nt: TGTGCCAGCAGTCTTACAGGGACAGGGGGAAGGGACACCGGGGAGCTGTTTTTT
clone_size: -; v_call: TRBV11-2; j_call: TRBJ2-3; d_call: TRBD2; cdr3_aa: CASSLGWGGSTDTQYF; cdr3_nt: TGTGCCAGCAGCCTAGGTTGGGGGGGTAGCACAGATACGCAGTATTTT
clone_size: -; v_call: TRBV7-2; j_call: TRBJ1-6; d_call: -; cdr3_aa: CASSLVATQNSPLHF; cdr3_nt: TGTGCCAGCAGCTTAGTTGCTACTCAAAATTCACCCCTCCACTTT
clone_size: -; v_call: TRBV7-3; j_call: TRBJ1-1; d_call: TRBD1; cdr3_aa: CASSLPGQGVTFF; cdr3_nt: TGTGCCAGCAGCCTCCCTGGACAGGGCGTAACTTTCTTT
clone_size: -; v_call: TRBV14; j_call: TRBJ2-1; d_call: -; cdr3_aa: CASSQPGLDNEQFF; cdr3_nt: TGTGCCAGCAGCCAACCGGGACTGGACAATGAGCAGTTCTTC
clone_size: -; v_call: TRBV9; j_call: TRBJ2-3; d_call: TRBD2; cdr3_aa: CASSVGSGGAWTDTQYF; cdr3_nt: TGTGCCAGCAGCGTAGGGAGCGGGGGGGCCTGGACAGATACGCAGTATTTT
clone_size: few; v_call: TRBV6-2/TRBV6-3; j_call: TRBJ1-5; d_call: TRBD1; cdr3_aa: CASSYGTGKGNQPQHF; cdr3_nt: TGTGCCAGCAGTTACGGGACAGGGAAGGGCAATCAGCCCCAGCATTTT
clone_size: -; v_call: TRBV27; j_call: TRBJ1-1; d_call: TRBD1; cdr3_aa: CASSLQGARTEAFF; cdr3_nt: TGTGCCAGCAGTTTACAGGGGGCGAGGACTGAAGCTTTCTTT
clone_size: -; v_call: TRBV7-3; j_call: TRBJ2-1; d_call: TRBD2; cdr3_aa: CASSPLAGPYNEQFF; cdr3_nt: TGTGCCAGCAGCCCTCTAGCGGGGCCCTACAATGAGCAGTTCTTC
clone_size: -; v_call: TRBV5-1; j_call: TRBJ1-2; d_call: -; cdr3_aa: CASSDRQDSNYGYTF; cdr3_nt: TGCGCCAGCAGCGATCGACAGGATTCTAACTATGGCTACACCTTC
clone_size: -; v_call: TRBV6-5; j_call: TRBJ2-3; d_call: TRBD2; cdr3_aa: CASSSQLAGSTDTQYF; cdr3_nt: TGTGCCAGCAGTTCCCAATTAGCGGGGAGCACAGATACGCAGTATTTT
clone_size: -; v_call: TRBV9; j_call: TRBJ2-5; d_call: TRBD1; cdr3_aa: CASSVGTGAQETQYF; cdr3_nt: TGTGCCAGCAGCGTTGGGACAGGGGCTCAAGAGACCCAGTACTTC
clone_size: -; v_call: TRBV5-8; j_call: TRBJ2-5; d_call: TRBD2; cdr3_aa: CASSLGTSGFAYQETQYF; cdr3_nt: TGTGCCAGCAGCTTGGGGACTAGCGGGTTCGCCTACCAAGAGACCCAGTACTTC
clone_size: -; v_call: TRBV18; j_call: TRBJ1-2; d_call: -; cdr3_aa: CASSPDRTRNYGYTF; cdr3_nt: TGTGCCAGCTCACCTGACAGGACCCGAAACTATGGCTACACCTTC
clone_size: -; v_call: TRBV4-3; j_call: TRBJ2-3; d_call: -; cdr3_aa: CASSNQGSDTQYF; cdr3_nt: TGCGCCAGCAGCAACCAGGGATCAGATACGCAGTATTTT
clone_size: -; v_call: TRBV5-6; j_call: TRBJ1-2; d_call: -; cdr3_aa: CASSLDSNYGYTF; cdr3_nt: TGTGCCAGCAGCCTGGACAGTAACTATGGCTACACCTTC